The clone carrying this T cell receptor beta chain was recorded a few times. This specimen comes from a study of blood T cell repertoires in COVID-19. Some clones are missing from TCRdb's copy, which holds only in-frame ones; the method was immunoSEQ multiplex PCR. The repertoire holds over 90,000 clones, about 92% seen once, with 15% to 20% in the top ten. With 5 bases clipped from V and 4 bases from J, the junction kept 8 bases outside the gene matches. Per germline, CDR1 SGHNT and CDR2 YYREEE (reference sequence). This CDR3 has 15 residues. The chain is built from TRBV5-4 and TRBJ1-5; the match to TRBD1 covers 8 bases. The sequencing input was peripheral blood. This receptor was obtained from a woman at least 80 years old in a cohort sampled during active COVID-19. CDR3 in DNA: TGTGCCAGCAGTACCGGACAGGGTGGAAATCAGCCCCAGCATTTT. It is translated as CASSTGQGGNQPQHF.